These 8 T cell receptor beta chains came from one sample sequenced in a study of T-cell reconstitution after alpha-beta-depleted transplantation in children. TCRbeta library construction was performed incorporating unique molecular identifiers. TCRdb processed the PCR reads anew with MiXCR; each CDR3 protein has one entry. The table has about 260,000 distinct CDR3 sequences, just under 8.5% seen once. The sequenced sample was PBMCs, mostly from graft donor cells, obtained 180 days after TCRalphabeta/CD19-depleted stem cell transplant. The receptors here all came from a male patient under 18 who had a stem cell transplant for acute lymphoblastic leukemia, so the T cells may come from the graft donor.

This clonotype came up many times. This rearrangement joins TRBV5-1 to TRBJ2-3; TRBD2 matches at 7 bases. V dropped 3 bases and J dropped 2; count of bases not matched to a gene: 3. Per germline, CDR1 SGHRS and CDR2 YFSETQ. The CDR3 length is 14 residues. CDR3 sequence (DNA): TGCGCCAGCAGCTGGGGGGGGACCACAGATACGCAGTATTTT. As protein: CASSWGGTTDTQYF.

In its sample, this clonotype was seen many times. The V gene is TRBV10-1, the J gene TRBJ2-7; the match to TRBD1 covers 9 bases. Germline V gives CDR1 WNHNN, CDR2 SYGVQD (reference sequence). CDR3 size: 16 residues. J gave up 2 bases and V 6 bases, and 11 bases lay outside the gene matches. CDR3 DNA sequence: TGCGCCAGCAGCGACTCCGGACAGGGGCGCCCCTACGAGCAGTACTTC. Protein: CASSDSGQGRPYEQYF.

The sample holds many counts of this clonotype. The chain has TRBV20-1 and TRBJ2-1, with a tentative D call TRBD1 (5 bases). The V gene lost 4 bases and the J gene lost 4 bases, with 20 bases spanning the gap. This CDR3 comprises 16 residues. Germline V CDR1 and CDR2: DFQATT, SNEGSKA (reference sequence). The CDR3 loop reads CSATIIRGWGYNEQFF. The CDR3 DNA follows: TGCAGTGCTACGATCATAAGGGGTTGGGGATACAATGAGCAGTTCTTC.

CDR3 sequence: CASSLRGLLSYEQYF. The DNA for the CDR3 is TGTGCCAGCAGTTTAAGGGGGCTCCTCTCCTACGAGCAGTACTTC. V gene TRBV28 combines with J gene TRBJ2-7; 7 bases align to TRBD1. This CDR3 has 15 amino acids. Germline assignment: CDR1 MDHEN and CDR2 SYDVKM. J gave up 0 bases and V 2 bases, and 4 bases lay outside the gene matches.

There are many counts of this clonotype. The chain is built from TRBV2 and TRBJ2-3; D unclear. Per the germline V gene, CDR1 is SNHLY and CDR2 is FYNNEI. CDR3 length equals 17 residues. V shed 2 bases and J shed 2 bases, with 17 bases lying between them. In nucleotides, the CDR3 is TGTGCCAGCAGTGAATACCCCGCTAGAGGATACACAGATACGCAGTATTTT. This gives the protein CASSEYPARGYTDTQYF. Variable domain in full (rest from reference TRBV2 and TRBJ2-3): EPEVTQTPSHQVTQMGQEVILRCVPISNHLYFYWYRQILGQKVEFLVSFYNNEISEKSEIFDDQFSVERPDGSNFTLKIRSTKLEDSAMYFCASSEYPARGYTDTQYFGPGTRLTVL.

This clonotype has ten or more counts. The gene calls are TRBV4-3 and TRBJ2-7, with D maybe TRBD2 (7 bases). V was pared by 2 bases and J by 2 bases, with 16 bases between. This CDR3 is built from 16 residues. Germline V gene sequence: CDR1 LGHNA, CDR2 YSLEER. CDR3 bases: TGCGCCAGCAGCCAACCCCCGGGGGGCCCCACCTACGAGCAGTACTTC. Amino acids: CASSQPPGGPTYEQYF.

In its sample, this clonotype was seen many times. The chain's CDR3 is CSASEQQETQYF. CDR3 coding DNA: TGCAGTGCTAGTGAACAGCAAGAGACCCAGTACTTC. The chain couples TRBV20-1 to TRBJ2-5; D gene ambiguous. This CDR3 has 12 amino acids. Germline V gene data show CDR1 as DFQATT and CDR2 as SNEGSKA (reference sequence). V was trimmed by 3 bases and J by 2 bases, leaving 7 bases between them.

This clonotype showed up many times. The chain couples TRBV7-9 to TRBJ1-3; D call uncertain. Germline CDR1 is SEHNR and CDR2 is FQNEAQ (reference sequence). With 9 bases removed from V and 3 bases from J, the gap between germline ends came to 9 bases. The CDR3 sequence is 12 residues long. The CDR3 DNA reads as TGTGCCAGTGTTACTCTTGGAAACACCATATATTTT. Its translation is CASVTLGNTIYF.